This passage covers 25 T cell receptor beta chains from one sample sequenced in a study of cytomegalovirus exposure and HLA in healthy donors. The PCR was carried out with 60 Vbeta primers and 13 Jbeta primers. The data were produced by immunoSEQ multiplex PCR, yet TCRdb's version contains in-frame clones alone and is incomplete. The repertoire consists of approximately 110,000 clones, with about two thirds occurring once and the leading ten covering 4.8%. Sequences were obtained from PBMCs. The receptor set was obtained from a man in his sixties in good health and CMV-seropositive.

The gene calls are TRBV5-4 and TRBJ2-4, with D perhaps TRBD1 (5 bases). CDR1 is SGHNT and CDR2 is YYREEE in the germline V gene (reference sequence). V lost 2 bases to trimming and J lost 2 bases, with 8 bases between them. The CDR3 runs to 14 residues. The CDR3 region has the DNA TGTGCCAGCAGCTTACAGGACACCAAAAACATTCAGTACTTC. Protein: CASSLQDTKNIQYF.

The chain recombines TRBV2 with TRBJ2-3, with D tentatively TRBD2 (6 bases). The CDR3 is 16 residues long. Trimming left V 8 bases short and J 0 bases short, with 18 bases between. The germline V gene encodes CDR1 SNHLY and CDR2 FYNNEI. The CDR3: CASLRGKVISTDTQYF. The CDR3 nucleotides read TGTGCCAGCCTCCGGGGGAAGGTTATTAGCACAGATACGCAGTATTTT.

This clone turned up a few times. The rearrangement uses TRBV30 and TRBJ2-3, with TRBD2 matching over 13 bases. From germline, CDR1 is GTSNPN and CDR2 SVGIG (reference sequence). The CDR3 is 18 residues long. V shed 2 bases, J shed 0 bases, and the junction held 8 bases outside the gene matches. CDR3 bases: TGTGCCTGGAGTACGGGACTAGCGGGGCCTCTTAGCACAGATACGCAGTATTTT. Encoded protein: CAWSTGLAGPLSTDTQYF.

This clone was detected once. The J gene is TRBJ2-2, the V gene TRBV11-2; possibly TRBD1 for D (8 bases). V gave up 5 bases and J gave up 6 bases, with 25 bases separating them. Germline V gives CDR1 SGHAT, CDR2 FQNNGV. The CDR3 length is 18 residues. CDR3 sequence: CASSPSGGVRGGAGELFF. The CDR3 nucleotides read TGTGCCAGCAGCCCGTCAGGGGGCGTTAGGGGAGGGGCCGGGGAGCTGTTTTTT.

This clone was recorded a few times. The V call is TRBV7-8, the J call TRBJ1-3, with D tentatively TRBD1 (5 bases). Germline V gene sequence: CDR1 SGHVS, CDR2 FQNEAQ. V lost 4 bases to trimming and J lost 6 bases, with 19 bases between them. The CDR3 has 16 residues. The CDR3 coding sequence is TGTGCCAGCAGCTCCGGGGTGGGGGGAGGTGAAAACACCATATATTTT. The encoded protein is CASSSGVGGGENTIYF.

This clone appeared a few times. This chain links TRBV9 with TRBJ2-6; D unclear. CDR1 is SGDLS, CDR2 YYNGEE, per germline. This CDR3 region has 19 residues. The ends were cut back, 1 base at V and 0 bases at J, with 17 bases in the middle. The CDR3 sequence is CASSVNEEGGLSGANVLTF. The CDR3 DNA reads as TGTGCCAGCAGCGTAAATGAGGAAGGCGGCCTCTCTGGGGCCAACGTCCTGACTTTC.

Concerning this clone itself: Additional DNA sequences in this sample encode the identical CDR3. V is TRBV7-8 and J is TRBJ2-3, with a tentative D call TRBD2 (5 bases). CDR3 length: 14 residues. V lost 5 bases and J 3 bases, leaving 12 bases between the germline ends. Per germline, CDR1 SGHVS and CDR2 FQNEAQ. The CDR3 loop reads CASSVTSGTDTQYF. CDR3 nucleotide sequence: TGTGCCAGCAGCGTGACCAGCGGTACAGATACGCAGTATTTT.

The CDR3 here is CASSRQGPYGYTF. The CDR3 DNA reads as TGTGCCAGCAGTCGACAGGGCCCCTATGGCTACACCTTC. The genes are TRBV27 and TRBJ1-2; 7 bases align to TRBD1. This CDR3 comprises 13 residues. The V gene's germline CDR1 is MNHEY and CDR2 SMNVEV (reference sequence). The V and J ends lost 5 bases and 4 bases, in that order; junction bases with no gene match: 4.

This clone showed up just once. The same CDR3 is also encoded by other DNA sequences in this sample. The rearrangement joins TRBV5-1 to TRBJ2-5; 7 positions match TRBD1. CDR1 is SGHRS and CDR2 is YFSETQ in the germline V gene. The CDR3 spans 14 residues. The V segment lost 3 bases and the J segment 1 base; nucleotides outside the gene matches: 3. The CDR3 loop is CASSSGTAQETQYF. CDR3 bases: TGCGCCAGCAGCTCCGGGACAGCCCAAGAGACCCAGTACTTC.

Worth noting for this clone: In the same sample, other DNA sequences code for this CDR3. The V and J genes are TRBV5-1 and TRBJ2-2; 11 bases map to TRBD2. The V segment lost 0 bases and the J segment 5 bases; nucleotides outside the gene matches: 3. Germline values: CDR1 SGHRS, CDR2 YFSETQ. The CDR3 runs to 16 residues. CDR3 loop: CASSLGLAGNTGELFF. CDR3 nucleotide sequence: TGCGCCAGCAGCTTGGGACTAGCGGGGAATACCGGGGAGCTGTTTTTT.

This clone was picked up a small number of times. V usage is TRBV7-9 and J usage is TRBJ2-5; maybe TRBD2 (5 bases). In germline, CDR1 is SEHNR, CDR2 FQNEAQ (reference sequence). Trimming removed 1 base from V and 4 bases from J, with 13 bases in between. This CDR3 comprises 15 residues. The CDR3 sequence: CASSLEGGRGETQYF. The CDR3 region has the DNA TGTGCCAGCAGCTTAGAAGGAGGCCGAGGAGAGACCCAGTACTTC.

The CDR3 nucleotides read TGTGCCTGGACTAGCGGGGTCCAAGAGACCCAGTACTTC. Encoded protein: CAWTSGVQETQYF. This chain uses TRBV30 with TRBJ2-5, with 9 nucleotides matching TRBD2. The germline CDR1 and CDR2 sequences are GTSNPN and SVGIG (reference sequence). The CDR3 is made up of 13 amino acids. Trimming removed 4 bases from V and 1 base from J; junction bases left unmatched: 1.

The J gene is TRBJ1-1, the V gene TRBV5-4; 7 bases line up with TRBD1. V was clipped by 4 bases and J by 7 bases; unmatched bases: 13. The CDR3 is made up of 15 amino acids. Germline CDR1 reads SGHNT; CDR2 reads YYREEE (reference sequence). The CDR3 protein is CASSRSRDSTDEAFF. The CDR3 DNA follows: TGTGCCAGCAGCCGAAGTAGGGACAGCACCGATGAAGCTTTCTTT.

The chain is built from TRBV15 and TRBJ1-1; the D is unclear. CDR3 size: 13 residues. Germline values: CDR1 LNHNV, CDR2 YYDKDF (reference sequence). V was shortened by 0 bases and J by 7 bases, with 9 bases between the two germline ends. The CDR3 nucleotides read TGTGCCACCAGCAGAGATTGGGCTGTTGAAGCTTTCTTT. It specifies CATSRDWAVEAFF.

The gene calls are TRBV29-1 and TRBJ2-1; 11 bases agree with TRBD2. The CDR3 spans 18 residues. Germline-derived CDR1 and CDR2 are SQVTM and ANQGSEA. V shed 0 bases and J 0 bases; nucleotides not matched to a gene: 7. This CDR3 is CSVEDPLAGGISYNEQFF. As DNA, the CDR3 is TGCAGCGTTGAAGACCCCCTAGCGGGGGGAATCTCCTACAATGAGCAGTTCTTC.

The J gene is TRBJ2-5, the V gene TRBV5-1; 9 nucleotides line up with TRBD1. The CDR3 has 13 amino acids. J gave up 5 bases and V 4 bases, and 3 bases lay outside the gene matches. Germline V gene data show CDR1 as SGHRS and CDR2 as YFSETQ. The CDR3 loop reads CASSGQGLETQYF. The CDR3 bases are TGCGCCAGCAGCGGACAGGGGCTCGAGACCCAGTACTTC.

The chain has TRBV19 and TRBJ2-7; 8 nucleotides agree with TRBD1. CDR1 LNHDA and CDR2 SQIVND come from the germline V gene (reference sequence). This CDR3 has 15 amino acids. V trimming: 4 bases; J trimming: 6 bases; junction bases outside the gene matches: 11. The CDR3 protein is CASSTRASQGAEQYF. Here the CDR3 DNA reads TGTGCCAGTAGTACCCGGGCAAGTCAGGGGGCCGAGCAGTACTTC.

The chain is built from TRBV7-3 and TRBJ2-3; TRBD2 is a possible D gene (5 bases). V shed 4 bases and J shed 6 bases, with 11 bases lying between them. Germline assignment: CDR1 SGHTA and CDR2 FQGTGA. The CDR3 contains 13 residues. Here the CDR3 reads CASSSEWEDTQYF. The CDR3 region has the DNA TGTGCCAGCAGCTCCGAGTGGGAGGATACGCAGTATTTT.

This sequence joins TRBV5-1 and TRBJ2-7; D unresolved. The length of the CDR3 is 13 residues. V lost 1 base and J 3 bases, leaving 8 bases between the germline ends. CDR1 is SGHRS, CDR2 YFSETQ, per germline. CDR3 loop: CASSLSRYYEQYF. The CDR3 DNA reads TGCGCCAGCAGCTTGAGTAGATACTACGAGCAGTACTTC.

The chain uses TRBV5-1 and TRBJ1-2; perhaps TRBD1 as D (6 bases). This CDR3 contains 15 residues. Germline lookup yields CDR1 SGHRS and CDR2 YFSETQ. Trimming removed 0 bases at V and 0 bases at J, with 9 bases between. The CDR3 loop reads CASSLEGVANYGYTF. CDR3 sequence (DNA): TGCGCCAGCAGCTTGGAGGGGGTTGCTAACTATGGCTACACCTTC.

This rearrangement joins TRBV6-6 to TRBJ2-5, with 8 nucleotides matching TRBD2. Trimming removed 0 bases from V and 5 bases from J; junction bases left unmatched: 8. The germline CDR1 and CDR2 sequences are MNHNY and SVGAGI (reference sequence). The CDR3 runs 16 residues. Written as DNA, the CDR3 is TGTGCCAGCAGTTACTCTGCGGGGGGCCCGATGGAGACCCAGTACTTC. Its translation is CASSYSAGGPMETQYF.

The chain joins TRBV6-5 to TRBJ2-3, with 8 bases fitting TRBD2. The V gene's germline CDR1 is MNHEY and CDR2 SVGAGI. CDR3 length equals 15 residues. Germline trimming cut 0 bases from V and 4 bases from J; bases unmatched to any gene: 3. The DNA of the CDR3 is TGTGCCAGCAGTTACTCAGCGGGGGCTGCAGATACGCAGTATTTT. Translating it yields CASSYSAGAADTQYF.

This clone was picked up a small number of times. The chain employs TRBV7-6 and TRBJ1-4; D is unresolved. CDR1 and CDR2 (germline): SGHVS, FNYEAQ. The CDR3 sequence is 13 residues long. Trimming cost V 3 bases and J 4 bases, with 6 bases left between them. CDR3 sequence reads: CASSFQDNEKLFF. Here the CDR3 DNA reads TGTGCCAGCAGCTTCCAGGATAATGAAAAACTGTTTTTT.

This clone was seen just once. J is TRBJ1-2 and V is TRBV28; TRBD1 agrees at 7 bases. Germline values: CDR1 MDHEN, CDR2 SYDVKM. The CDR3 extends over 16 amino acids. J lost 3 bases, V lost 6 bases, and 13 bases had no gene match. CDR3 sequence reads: CASSPPPRQGDYGYTF. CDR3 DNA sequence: TGTGCCAGCAGCCCCCCGCCCCGACAGGGTGACTATGGCTACACCTTC.

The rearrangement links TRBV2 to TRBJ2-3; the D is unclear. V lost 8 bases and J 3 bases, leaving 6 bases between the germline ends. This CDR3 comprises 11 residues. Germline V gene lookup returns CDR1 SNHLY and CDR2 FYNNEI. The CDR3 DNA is TGTGCCAGCTATCGGACAGATACGCAGTATTTT. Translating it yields CASYRTDTQYF.